This TCR beta chain was captured in a study of CD8+ T cells in alopecia areata. The wider study: Each of the treated patients was given oral tofacitinib, 5 to 10 mg twice daily, for moderate-to-severe alopecia areata.

V was pared by 0 bases and J by 5 bases, with 14 bases between. Per the germline V gene, CDR1 is SGHRS and CDR2 is YFSETQ. The CDR3 has 15 amino acids. The authors extracted RNA and reverse transcribed it into cDNA as the sequencing template. Sequencing was performed with immunoSEQ multiplex PCR; in TCRdb, only in-frame clones are kept and a portion is missing. The data hold a few hundred thousand clones, with 67% observed a single time. PBMCs served as the source from which CD4+ and CD8+ T cells were sorted. The sample holds one count of this clone. V and J are TRBV5-1 and TRBJ2-5; no clear D. The sequencing used CD4+ T cells sorted from blood, collected at week 0. The receptor was derived from a human donor with alopecia areata. CDR3 protein: CASSLGSRDAETQYF. CDR3 coding DNA: TGCGCCAGCAGCTTGGGTTCTCGCGACGCGGAGACCCAGTACTTC.